The sequence of this TCR beta chain was determined in a study of glioma-infiltrating T cells after dendritic cell vaccination (dated by TCRdb to 2016 to 2018). At the level of the whole study: The cohort included around 15 glioblastoma patients drawn from Phase I and II dendritic cell vaccination trials, of whom 9 were newly diagnosed and 6 had recurrent disease. In glioblastoma patients vaccinated with dendritic cells, deep sequencing of TCR beta CDR3 regions served to measure the amount of tumor-infiltrating lymphocytes and to compare repertoires between tumor and blood. Between about 2002 and 2013, the patients were given dendritic cell vaccination pulsed with autologous tumor lysate. Three intradermal dendritic cell vaccine injections were administered to patients at biweekly intervals in the arm below the axilla. To make the vaccine, monocyte-derived dendritic cells were cultured for approximately 7 days with IL-4 and GM-CSF and then pulsed overnight with autologous tumor lysate. Survival after dendritic cell vaccination was correlated with TCR sequencing metrics, such as TIL content and the overlap between tumor and blood repertoires.

About this clone itself: Its specific antigen is unknown. Base qualities were left out, and no much larger clone turns up one base away.

Here is what the overall study found, with its caveats: TCR clonality showed no direct relationship with survival, which suggests that a diverse polyclonal response may be important. Longer time to progression and overall survival after dendritic cell vaccination were predicted by higher estimated pretreatment TIL content. The three-group TCR overlap response model was described as speculative and requiring prospective validation. The cohort was small and heterogeneous, only a few patients had full blood and tumor sets, and even fewer had initial-recurrent tumor pairs.

Reading the germline V gene gives CDR1 SQVTM and CDR2 ANQGSEA. V is trimmed back by 6 bases and J by 3 bases, and the junction contains 4 bases that no gene match accounts for. Including cysteine and phenylalanine, the CDR3 has 13 amino acids. Only the CDR3 portion is preserved as DNA: 39 bases, with reading frame beginning at the first base. Patients were selected for having adequate residual fresh-frozen tumor tissue and more than two years of available survival data. Although molecular status otherwise differed among the glioblastoma patients, no patient had an isocitrate dehydrogenase mutation. PBMC were collected before vaccination, two weeks after the third vaccination, and at tumor progression if progression occurred. The Qiagen DNeasy Blood extraction Kit was used for extraction of genomic DNA. TCRB CDR3 regions were amplified from approximately 2 ug genomic DNA, or all available DNA if less, using the immunoSEQ assay. For multiplex PCR, 60 forward primers for TCR V beta segments and 13 reverse primers for J beta segments were used. To estimate the number of reads per starting template, synthetic control templates were added to each sample at limiting dilution. The Illumina HiSeq System generated 87 bp sequencing reads. On the authors' methods: PCR and sequencing errors were removed by a nearest neighbor algorithm that merged closely related sequences. TCR overlap was defined as the percentage of unique tumor TCR beta sequences that were also present in the same patient's peripheral blood. This is the immuneACCESS table as TCRdb keeps it, with only in-frame sequences that have V and J called. A part of the clones is gone; compared with another copy, unresolved V genes explain less than half, and the rest is unexplained. D and trimming come from the DNA, and the V and J calls and clone size come from that table. This sample has tens of thousands of clones in its table, and 65% to 90% of those were observed once. Less than 8% of the sample is held by the ten biggest clonotypes.

The V and J genes are TRBV29-1 and TRBJ2-5; the central 10 bases match TRBD1. Material: blood, obtained before dendritic cell vaccination. The clonotype was recovered from a human donor with glioblastoma. The DNA sequence is TGCAGCGTCCTAGGACAGGGGGAAGAGACCCAGTACTTC. This translates into CSVLGQGEETQYF.